This T cell receptor beta chain was captured by sequencing in a study of shared clonotypes between healthy human individuals. This clone came up once. Its antigen is currently unknown. Overall study findings and caveats: Approximately 5.3% was the fraction of naive CD4 clonotypes found shared across several donors. Larger richness was generally estimated for naive than memory subsets. Collection of samples was limited to blood; tissue repertoires likely differ.

Method: immunoSEQ multiplex PCR; TCRdb's copy keeps in-frame clones and lacks some. The data hold 2 million to 2.5 million clones, with 90% to 95% observed a single time. The source is a man aged 18 to 29 in good health. Some clones in this sample may be carry-over from other donors' samples. Sequenced input: naive CD4+ T cells from PBMCs. Subset given: CD45RA+ positively selected.

CDR3 sequence reads: CASSEAGGRNTQYF. For the CDR3, the DNA is TGTGCCAGCAGTGAAGCGGGAGGGCGGAATACGCAGTATTTT. This chain uses TRBV6-1 with TRBJ2-3, with TRBD2 matching over 7 bases. Unmatched junction bases numbered 4, after V lost 0 bases and J lost 7 bases. The germline V gene encodes CDR1 MNHNS and CDR2 SASEGT. The CDR3 runs 14 residues.